A selection of T cell receptor beta chains follows, all from one sample in a study of T cell changes during pregnancy in multiple sclerosis. The data were produced by immunoSEQ multiplex PCR, yet TCRdb's version contains in-frame clones alone and is incomplete. This sample has 18,000 or so clones, with approximately 87% found just once. The sequences come from CD8+ T cells from peripheral blood mononuclear cells, collected in the third trimester of pregnancy. The source of these receptors is a female donor in good health, enrolled as a control in a pregnancy study. CDR3s include the opening cysteine and the closing phenylalanine or tryptophan. Each record gives: clone size, J gene, V gene, D gene, CDR3 DNA, CDR3 protein. The D gene is left open where the match is weak. A row's size may be missing; if present it is once, few, many or a size class.

>.|TRBJ1-6|TRBV9|TRBD1
TGTGCCAGCAGCGGCCGGGACAGTAATTCACCCCTCCACTTT
CASSGRDSNSPLHF
>.|TRBJ2-1|TRBV5-6|TRBD2
TGTGCCGGTGGGGTAGCGGGAGAAAGGAATGAGCAGTTCTTC
CAGGVAGERNEQFF
>.|TRBJ2-1|TRBV27|TRBD1
TGTGCCAGCAGTTCTCGGACAGGGTCTTACGAGCAGTTCTTC
CASSSRTGSYEQFF
>.|TRBJ2-1|TRBV5-6|.
TGTGCCAGCAGCCTTCAGGGGAGCTCCTACAATGAGCAGTTCTTC
CASSLQGSSYNEQFF
>.|TRBJ1-2|TRBV6-1|.
TGTGCCACCCTAATCGAGGACACAACTAACTATGGCTACACCTTC
CATLIEDTTNYGYTF
>.|TRBJ2-7|TRBV27|.
TGTGCCAGCAGTCCGACTAGGAGTAAGTACGAGCAGTACTTC
CASSPTRSKYEQYF
>once|TRBJ2-1|TRBV7-8|.
TGTGCCAGCAGCTTCGACGGGGACAATGAGCAGTTCTTC
CASSFDGDNEQFF
>.|TRBJ2-4|TRBV7-6|.
TGTGCCAGCAGCCCCGGGGTGGGGGGATCAAACATTCAGTACTTC
CASSPGVGGSNIQYF
>.|TRBJ2-7|TRBV28|TRBD2
TGTGCCAGCAGTTTTCCCCGGGGGGAAGACTACGAGCAGTACTTC
CASSFPRGEDYEQYF
>.|TRBJ1-5|TRBV4-1|.
TGCGCCAGCAGCCAACATACAGCTCAGCCCCAGCATTTT
CASSQHTAQPQHF
>.|TRBJ2-7|TRBV7-8|TRBD1
TGTGCCAGCAGCTTAGGGTGGACAGGGATCTACGAGCAGTACTTC
CASSLGWTGIYEQYF
>.|TRBJ2-7|TRBV6-4|.
TGTGCCAGTATGACACAGGGTGAGAAAGTCTACGAGCAGTACTTC
CASMTQGEKVYEQYF
>.|TRBJ2-7|TRBV6-6|TRBD2
TGTGCCAGCAGTTACTGCCTGAGCGGGGGGGGCTGCGAGCAGTACTTC
CASSYCLSGGGCEQYF
>.|TRBJ1-5|TRBV27|.
TGTGCCAGCAGTTCGCGCAGCAATCAGCCCCAGCATTTT
CASSSRSNQPQHF
>.|TRBJ2-1|TRBV4-1|TRBD2
TGCGCCAGCAGCCATCAGTCCGGGACTAGCGGATACAATGAGCAGTTCTTC
CASSHQSGTSGYNEQFF
>.|TRBJ1-2|TRBV5-8|.
TGTGCCAGCAGCTTGGGGGTCGGATCGGAGGGCTACACCTTC
CASSLGVGSEGYTF
>.|TRBJ1-6|TRBV11-2|TRBD1
TGTGCCAGCAGCCCCCCGGACAGGGGAAGGAGTTCACCCCTCCACTTT
CASSPPDRGRSSPLHF
>once|TRBJ1-2|TRBV21-1|.
TGTGCCAGCAGCGCCCGGGACAGGGCGGAGTGTTCCTATGACTATGGCTACACCTTC
CASSARDRAECSYDYGYTF
>.|TRBJ1-4|TRBV6-1|TRBD1
TGTGCCAGCAGTGTGTCGGTGGGACAGGGAAACGAAAAACTGTTTTTT
CASSVSVGQGNEKLFF
>medium-sized|TRBJ2-2|TRBV27|TRBD1
TGTGCCAGCAGTTTGAGGACAGGGGGCGCGAGTATCACCGGGGAGCTGTTTTTT
CASSLRTGGASITGELFF
>.|TRBJ2-1|TRBV15|TRBD2
TGTGCCACCAGCAGAGATAGCGGGAGTGAGCAGTTCTTC
CATSRDSGSEQFF
>.|TRBJ1-2|TRBV4-1|TRBD1
TGCGCCAGCAGCCCCCCGGCGGACAGGGGAGGCTACACCTTC
CASSPPADRGGYTF
>.|TRBJ2-1|TRBV4-3|.
TGCGCCAGCAGCCTGGGACTCATGAATTACAATGAGCAGTTCTTC
CASSLGLMNYNEQFF
>.|TRBJ1-3|TRBV2|TRBD1
TGTGCCAGCAGCACAGGGGACTCTGGAAACACCATATATTTT
CASSTGDSGNTIYF
>.|TRBJ1-2|TRBV4-3|.
TGCGCCAGCAGCCAAGATCGGTCGGGGTACTATGGCTACACCTTC
CASSQDRSGYYGYTF
>medium-sized|TRBJ1-1|TRBV29-1|.
TGCAGCGTTATTTGGCTGAACACTGAAGCTTTCTTT
CSVIWLNTEAFF
>few|TRBJ2-5|TRBV5-6|TRBD2
TGTGCCAGCACGCATCCTTGGGCTAGCGGACAAGAGACCCAGTACTTC
CASTHPWASGQETQYF
>.|TRBJ1-2|TRBV27|TRBD1
TGTGCCAGCACCAAAGGAACAGGGGGCGACTATGGCTACACCTTC
CASTKGTGGDYGYTF
>.|TRBJ2-1|TRBV29-1|TRBD1
TGCAGCGTCGGGACAGGGGACTACAATGAGCAGTTCTTC
CSVGTGDYNEQFF
>.|TRBJ1-1|TRBV5-1|.
TGCGCCAGCAGCTCTGTAGAGACGGGTAACACTGAAGCTTTCTTT
CASSSVETGNTEAFF
>.|TRBJ2-3|TRBV6-6|.
TGTGCCAGCAGTTACCAGGGTGATACGCAGTATTTT
CASSYQGDTQYF
>.|TRBJ2-1|TRBV28|.
TGTGCCAGCAGCTCGGGCCGACAGAAGGTATACAATGAGCAGTTCTTC
CASSSGRQKVYNEQFF
>once|TRBJ1-5|TRBV4-2|.
TGTGCCAGCAGCCAAGATGTGGGGGAGGATCAGCCCCAGCATTTT
CASSQDVGEDQPQHF
>large|TRBJ2-1|TRBV4-3|TRBD2
TGCGCCAGCAGCCAAGATAGCGGGAGCTCCTACAATGAGCAGTTCTTC
CASSQDSGSSYNEQFF
>.|TRBJ1-2|TRBV19|.
TGTGCCAGTAGTATAGCGGGGGACGGTGTCTATGGCTACACCTTC
CASSIAGDGVYGYTF
>.|TRBJ2-2|TRBV9|TRBD2
TGTGCCAGCAGCGTAGCTGTAAGCGGGAGAGACACCGGGGAGCTGTTTTTT
CASSVAVSGRDTGELFF
>once|TRBJ2-3|TRBV28|TRBD2
TGTGCCAGCAGTCTCCTTAGCGGGATCACAGATACGCAGTATTTT
CASSLLSGITDTQYF
>once|TRBJ2-1|TRBV27|TRBD2
TGTGCCAGCAGTTTAGCGGGAGGGGGCTCCTACAATGAGCAGTTCTTC
CASSLAGGGSYNEQFF
>.|TRBJ1-2|TRBV11-2|TRBD1
TGTGCCAGCAGCCGACAGGGTTACTATGGCTACACCTTC
CASSRQGYYGYTF
>.|TRBJ1-6|TRBV19|TRBD1
TGTGCCACCTCAGGGGACAGGGAAAATTCACCCCTCCACTTT
CATSGDRENSPLHF
>.|TRBJ2-5|TRBV6-1|.
TGTGCCAGCAGTGAAGCGGAGGGAAGGGGAGGAGAGACCCAGTACTTC
CASSEAEGRGGETQYF